This TCR beta chain emerged from a study of blood T cell repertoires in COVID-19. Germline loops: CDR1 MNHEY, CDR2 SMNVEV (reference sequence). Trimming removed 4 bases at V and 6 bases at J, with 9 bases between. The CDR3 is 13 residues long. In the original processing: Using reference gene primer amplification, nucleated cell counts were estimated. Clones were sequenced by immunoSEQ multiplex PCR, and TCRdb holds only the in-frame ones, with some missing. That table furnishes V, J and clone size, whereas the DNA furnished D and trimming. The sample consists of approximately 210,000 clones, under 85% of them appearing once.

Sequences were obtained from peripheral blood. The rearrangement uses TRBV27 and TRBJ2-2; D not resolved. The TCR was taken from an elderly woman with COVID-19, enrolled during active disease. CDR3 DNA: TGTGCCAGCAGTTCTCGATGGCCCGGGGAGCTGTTTTTT. As protein: CASSSRWPGELFF.